This T cell receptor (beta chain) was identified in a study of spatial heterogeneity in lung cancer. Study conclusions and caveats: In blood, ubiquitous expanded tumor TCRs appeared more at resection than follow-up.

The CDR3 consists of 16 residues. CDR1 SGHTA and CDR2 FQGNSA come from the germline V gene. The ends lost 5 bases at V and 5 bases at J; junction bases unmatched: 4. MiXCR, applied by TCRdb to the 5' RACE reads, yields one record per CDR3 protein. Among 40,000 to 50,000 distinct CDR3 sequences listed, roughly 10% were seen once. Points on this clonotype: Its antigen remains unidentified.

Time point given: blood at routine non-recurrence follow-up after resection. The TCR comes from a female donor with early-stage non-small cell lung cancer. The V and J genes are TRBV7-2 and TRBJ2-4, with 15 bases identical to TRBD2. The input for sequencing was PBMCs, taken at follow-up. The CDR3 region has the DNA TGTGCCAGCAGCCAGGGACTAGCGGGGGGCCAAAACATTCAGTACTTC. Residues: CASSQGLAGGQNIQYF.